This T cell receptor (beta chain) was profiled in a study of T cell repertoires in cytomegalovirus infection (dated by TCRdb to about 2019). For context, the study as a whole: The HLA type of each donor mattered for the analysis, because public TCR beta signatures pointed to carriage of CMV infection along with the matching HLA type. Broad study findings and their caveats: Cumulative frequency of public TCR beta family members discriminated carriers of CMV infection plus the relevant HLA type in this cohort and an independent roughly 330-donor cohort. The ex vivo response was dominated by HLA-C-restricted CMV-specific TCR beta clonotypes, and the single most frequent clonotype in two of eight donors was supplied by these HLA-C-restricted clonotypes.

The cysteine opens and the phenylalanine closes a CDR3 of 15 amino acids. Of the read, only the CDR3 DNA is kept; its 45 bases are in frame from base 1. From the germline V gene, CDR1 is SGHTA and CDR2 is FQGTGA. Germline trimming amounts to 1 base on V and 9 bases on J, with 8 as the count of junction bases outside the gene matches. For sequencing, an Illumina HiSeq 1500 was employed. TCRdb reran the public reads through fastp at Q25 and MiXCR, keeping productive beta chains. Rows are combined by CDR3 protein, so each entry shows the most common genes and DNA. Counted in this sample were 250,000 to 300,000 distinct CDR3 sequences; roughly an eighth of them appeared once. 7% to 9.5% of the sample is held by the ten biggest clonotypes. Regarding this clonotype: The specificity of this receptor is unknown. Base qualities were left out, and no much larger clone turns up one base away.

The sequenced sample was PBMCs. The clonotype was recovered from a human donor in good health (CMV status not recorded). Some clones in this sample may be carry-over from other donors' samples. The rearrangement combines TRBV7-3 with TRBJ2-1; 8 bases in the middle match TRBD2. The encoded CDR3 is CASSLRSGRYTEQFF. The DNA sequence follows: TGTGCCAGCAGCTTAAGGAGCGGGAGATATACTGAGCAGTTCTTC.